This TCR beta chain emerged from a study of blood T cell repertoires in COVID-19. Study in general: Material from acute and convalescent COVID-19 was sourced from the United States, Italy and Spain. Nucleic acid was either cDNA or gDNA, and it came from T cells, B-cell-depleted T cells, or PBMCs.

The CDR3 covers 16 residues. CDR1 SGHAT and CDR2 FQNNGV come from the germline V gene. After removal of 4 bases from V and 5 bases from J, the junction contained 5 bases not matched to a gene. In the original analysis: Estimation of nucleated cell counts relied on the amplification of reference gene primers. TCRdb's table, derived via immunoSEQ multiplex PCR, lists solely in-frame clones and lacks some. V, J and clone size are those of that table, while D and trimming were read from the DNA. This table holds fewer than 150,000 clones, roughly 79% found once. The origin of this receptor is a human donor in a cohort sampled during active COVID-19. What was sequenced was peripheral blood. The chain carries TRBV11-2 and TRBJ2-7, with 16 bases that match TRBD2. The CDR3 region is CASSSGLAGGLDEQYF. For the CDR3, the DNA is TGTGCCAGCAGCTCGGGACTAGCGGGGGGGCTCGACGAGCAGTACTTC.